This T cell receptor (beta chain) was recovered during a study of cytomegalovirus exposure and HLA in healthy donors. The study's findings and limits: For TCR beta chains, V- and J-gene trimming was later linked to a missense DCLRE1C variant.

The germline V and J ends were trimmed by 5 bases and 6 bases, with 16 bases remaining between them. The CDR3 contains 14 residues. From germline, CDR1 is LNHDA and CDR2 SQIVND (reference sequence). This clone was observed a single time. What it binds is not known. Healthy bone marrow donors made up the cohort. Primers included in the PCR were 60 Vbeta and 13 Jbeta primers. The repertoire was sequenced with immunoSEQ multiplex PCR; TCRdb's copy has only in-frame clones and lacks some. The repertoire has about 130,000 clones, around 80% of them found once; the top ten carry 2.2%. The chain carries TRBV19 and TRBJ1-1, with D uncertain. This clonotype was obtained from a man aged 25 to 40 in good health and CMV-seronegative. Sequenced: PBMCs. This CDR3 reads CASSGRGGSAEAFF. The CDR3, as DNA: TGTGCCAGTAGTGGCCGGGGAGGATCCGCTGAAGCTTTCTTT.